This T cell receptor (beta chain) was found in a study of cytomegalovirus exposure and HLA in healthy donors. About the study: A prior analysis found roughly 110 million unique TCR beta sequences from roughly 180 million T cells. Study-level points and caveats: Associated with cytomegalovirus, according to the listing, were some 150 TCR beta chains. There was a cluster of highly shared sequence variants that was likely a sequencing artifact. TCR beta sequences reportedly predicted the HLA-A and HLA-B alleles of most subjects accurately.

60 Vbeta and 13 Jbeta primers were used in PCR. TCRdb's copy holds only in-frame clones and misses some; the assay was immunoSEQ multiplex PCR. The sample shows 150,000 to 170,000 clones, about 80% of them seen only once. Worth noting for this clone: The antigen is unknown.

CDR1 and CDR2 from the germline V gene are KGHSH and LQKENI. CDR3 length equals 14 residues. Trimming removed 1 base from V and 9 bases from J, with 12 bases in between. The specimen was PBMCs. V is TRBV18 and J is TRBJ2-2; D not certain. The TCR was taken from a woman between 35 and 50 years old in good health and CMV-seronegative. The CDR3 sequence is CASSPQLQVWELFF. In nucleotides, the CDR3 is TGTGCCAGCTCACCACAGTTGCAGGTTTGGGAGCTGTTTTTT.